This passage covers 8 T cell receptor beta chains from one sample sequenced in a study of shared clonotypes between healthy human individuals. TCRdb's copy holds only in-frame clones and misses some; the assay was immunoSEQ multiplex PCR. Seen here are about 520,000 clones, about 96% observed once, and the top ten hold about 0.068%. Sequencing was done on a sample of naive CD4+ T cells sorted from blood. Subset denoted: CD45RA+ positively selected. Receptors originate from a woman in her 30s in good health.

In regard to this clone: Other DNA sequences within the sample encode an identical CDR3. V gene TRBV5-1 combines with J gene TRBJ2-1; 11 bases agree with TRBD2. This CDR3 contains 14 residues. CDR1 is SGHRS, CDR2 YFSETQ, per germline. Trimming cost V 4 bases and J 6 bases; bases outside gene matches: 3. The CDR3 here is CASSPGTSGNEQFF. The CDR3 DNA follows: TGCGCCAGCAGCCCGGGGACTAGCGGCAATGAGCAGTTCTTC.

The rearrangement links TRBV7-8 to TRBJ1-2, with D tentatively TRBD1 (5 bases). The CDR3 runs to 16 residues. In germline, CDR1 is SGHVS, CDR2 FQNEAQ. Between the trimmed V and J ends, which lost 1 base and 2 bases, there was a span of 14 bases. The CDR3 DNA reads as TGTGCCAGCAGCTTAGTCGGGGGAGGCTTCAACTATGGCTACACCTTC. The encoded protein is CASSLVGGGFNYGYTF.

The chain has TRBV13 and TRBJ2-5, with D tentatively TRBD1 (6 bases). This CDR3 has 16 residues. Trimming removed 6 bases from V and 0 bases from J, with 17 bases in between. The germline V gene has CDR1 PRHDT and CDR2 FYEKMQ (reference sequence). The DNA for the CDR3 is TGTGCCAGCAGACACAGGGTGGGACCGTACCAAGAGACCCAGTACTTC. It encodes CASRHRVGPYQETQYF.

The V gene is TRBV28, the J gene TRBJ2-3, with a weak D call TRBD2 (6 bases). With 6 bases removed from V and 5 bases from J, the gap between germline ends came to 15 bases. The CDR3 contains 14 residues. Per the germline V gene, CDR1 is MDHEN and CDR2 is SYDVKM. The DNA for the CDR3 is TGTGCCAGCAGACCCACCGGGAGAGGAGATACGCAGTATTTT. Translation: CASRPTGRGDTQYF.

This chain uses TRBV28 with TRBJ2-7; D possibly matches TRBD1 or TRBD2 (6 bases each). V was clipped by 4 bases and J by 0 bases, with 16 bases between them. The CDR3 contains 16 residues. The germline gives CDR1 MDHEN, CDR2 SYDVKM. The DNA of the CDR3 is TGTGCCAGCAGTTCGGGGGCGGCAGGCAGCTCCTACGAGCAGTACTTC. Its translation: CASSSGAAGSSYEQYF.

The V call is TRBV28, the J call TRBJ2-5; 7 bases align to TRBD1. The J call is uncertain, as TRBJ2-7 better fits the DNA end. CDR1 and CDR2 from the germline V gene are MDHEN and SYDVKM. The CDR3 is 15 residues long. CDR3 sequence: CASSLQVGGPYEQYF. The CDR3 DNA follows: TGTGCCAGCAGTCTCCAGGTAGGGGGCCCCTACGAGCAGTACTTC.

V usage is TRBV18 and J usage is TRBJ1-5; no clear D. The CDR3 covers 16 residues. Looked up from germline, CDR1 is KGHSH and CDR2 is LQKENI. The V and J ends lost 3 bases and 0 bases respectively, with 12 bases between them. CDR3 nucleotide sequence: TGTGCCAGCTCACCCAGTATCACGGCTAGCAATCAGCCCCAGCATTTT. Translation gives CASSPSITASNQPQHF.

The chain is built from TRBV28 and TRBJ1-5; tentatively, D is TRBD1 (6 bases). The ends were cut back, 8 bases at V and 5 bases at J, with 13 bases in the middle. The CDR3 extends over 13 amino acids. Germline CDR1 and CDR2: MDHEN and SYDVKM. The CDR3, as DNA: TGTGCCAGCGGCCCACAGGGTGATCAGCCCCAGCATTTT. This codes for CASGPQGDQPQHF.